This T cell receptor (beta chain) was sequenced in a study of shared clonotypes between healthy human individuals. Study-level points and caveats: Sequencing depth was a factor that was expected to affect clonotype sharing among donors. Sampling included only blood; tissue repertoires likely differ.

This CDR3 comprises 14 residues. Trimming left V 3 bases short and J 7 bases short, with 13 bases between. From germline, CDR1 is SGHVS and CDR2 FNYEAQ. Caucasian adults residing in Nashville, Tennessee made up all the donors. For genomic DNA, unsorted samples relied on tens of millions of PBMCs. Profiled with immunoSEQ multiplex PCR; TCRdb holds only in-frame clones, not every one. The sample contains approximately 470,000 clones, around 73% of which appear only once. This clone showed up just once. Its antigen remains unknown. The genes are TRBV7-6 and TRBJ2-1, with a possible D match to TRBD1 (6 bases). This TCR was sampled from a middle-aged woman in good health. Some clones in this sample may be carry-over from other donors' samples. Material for sequencing was PBMCs. The CDR3 DNA reads TGTGCCAGCAGCTTTTGGACAGATTCGAATGAGCAGTTCTTC. Translation: CASSFWTDSNEQFF.